This entry is about one TCR beta chain. Its antigen is not identified. The data were taken from a study of CD8+ T cells in alopecia areata. Study as a whole: Administration of oral tofacitinib to treated patients was at 5 to 10 mg twice daily. Whole-study findings and limits: Many of the expanded lesional clones endured in scalp and blood while on tofacitinib. Between patients, shared TCR sequences were less clear than in mice. This was possibly due in part to HLA diversity in the patient population.

The V gene's germline CDR1 is MNHEY and CDR2 SVGAGI. This CDR3 region has 13 residues. Trimming took 6 bases from V and 7 from J; bases not matched to a gene: 7. The treatment is: oral pan-JAK inhibitor, 5-10 mg twice daily. RNA was isolated and reverse transcribed to cDNA, the sequencing template. Profiling relied on immunoSEQ multiplex PCR, and the TCRdb table lists in-frame clones only, not all of them. The data hold about 280,000 clones, with about 62% observed a single time. Sequences were derived from CD4+ T cells sorted from blood, sampled at week 24, from a patient treated with tofacitinib. This chain connects TRBV6-5 to TRBJ2-7; 9 positions match TRBD1. The receptor comes from a human donor with alopecia areata. CDR3 in amino acids: CASRPQGAREQYF. The CDR3 coding sequence is TGTGCCAGCAGACCACAGGGGGCACGGGAGCAGTACTTC.